This note documents a single TCR beta chain sequence. Its antigen is undetermined. The sample comes from a study of T cells after yellow fever vaccination. The CDR3 runs 14 residues. From germline, CDR1 is SGHRS and CDR2 YFSETQ. V gave up 1 base and J gave up 4 bases, with 10 bases separating them. Findings of the study overall: The study found a weaker secondary response that peaked faster, day 5 versus 15. Boosting was followed by the reappearance of most primary-vaccination clones (roughly 95% CD4, 85% to 90% CD8). FACS-sorted repertoires could harbor abundant contaminating bulk-population clonotypes.

Making TCR cDNA involved 5'RACE template switching, which added UMIs and a universal primer site. TCRdb reanalysed the 5' RACE reads using MiXCR and keeps one entry per CDR3 protein. The sample lists over 250,000 distinct CDR3 sequences; roughly 5.2% were seen once. The material sequenced was CD4+ T cells sorted from PBMCs, taken on the day of the yellow fever booster vaccination. This sequence originates from a man aged 18-30 years who received the YFV17D yellow fever vaccine. The chain uses TRBV5-1 and TRBJ2-3, with D perhaps matching TRBD1 or TRBD2 (6 bases each). CDR3 loop: CASSLLGGSDTQYF. The CDR3 nucleotides are TGCGCCAGCAGCTTGTTGGGGGGCTCAGATACGCAGTATTTT. Full variable domain (outside the CDR3, taken from reference TRBV5-1 and TRBJ2-3): KAGVTQTPRYLIKTRGQQVTLSCSPISGHRSVSWYQQTPGQGLQFLFEYFSETQRNKGNFPGRFSGRQFSNSRSEMNVSTLELGDSALYLCASSLLGGSDTQYFGPGTRLTVL.